The present entry profiles one TCR beta chain with its context. There is no known antigen for this receptor. This may be a read error: a much more frequent sequence differs by one nucleotide. The sample is drawn from a study of tumor and adjacent non-tumor tissue in lung cancer (dated by TCRdb to the late 2010s). Notes on the research overall: By cancer type, the cohort comprised 12 adenocarcinoma patients, a couple of squamous cell carcinoma patients and 1 small cell lung cancer patient. The roughly 15 enrolled patients, of whom about 10 were men and 5 were women, were aged about 31 to 80 years and were diagnosed with TNM stage I to III disease. Sequencing generated a total of more than 100 million productive TCRbeta reads, averaging roughly 4.3 million reads per sample. Using bulk TCRbeta repertoires from approximately 15 lung cancer patients, the study set lung tumor tissue side by side with matched distant non-tumor lung tissue. Fewer than 35 paired specimens, one tumor and one normal lung sample per patient, were profiled by TCRbeta CDR3 sequencing.

For this chain, trimming is 7 bases at the V end and 13 bases at the J end, and the number of junction bases without a gene match is 9. In the germline V gene (reference sequence), CDR1 corresponds to MNHNY and CDR2 to SVGAGI. Including the terminal cysteine and phenylalanine, the CDR3 comprises 11 residues. Only the CDR3 portion is preserved as DNA: 33 bases, with reading frame beginning at the first base. RNA was extracted from bulk unsorted tissue and checked for quality with a NanoDrop ND-1000 and an Agilent 2100. The donors were newly diagnosed lung cancer patients admitted for thoracic surgery in China from August to November 2014 who had not received prior chemotherapy. Anyone who had undergone radiotherapy or chemotherapy before, or who had another cancer at the same time, was left out of the study. Pieces of surgical tissue measuring about 1-2.3 cm3 were kept in RNAlater solution and held at -80 degrees C until needed.

Points the paper makes about the study in general: Significantly higher TCR diversity (inverse Simpson) was observed in tumor tissue than in normal lung tissue (approximately 430 vs 150, P = 0.0075, Mann-Whitney U test). Significantly higher TCR diversity was found in younger patients, and higher tumor TCR diversity was associated with shorter overall and disease-free survival. The methods do not name the sequencing platform or mention unique molecular identifiers. Only approximately 14 patients were included in the cohort, and the need for larger samples and more detailed clinical data was noted by the authors. Because peripheral blood was not sequenced, blood TCRbeta repertoires in the lung cancer patients of the study were not examined. The top 100 clones accounted for a significantly larger cumulative portion of the repertoire in normal lung than in tumor tissue.

The method behind the library was multiplex PCR. TCRdb names Illumina HiSeq 2500 as the instrument used. TCRbeta libraries were constructed through three rounds of nested PCR with primers (Table S4) according to protocols modified from ARM-PCR. Before sequencing, PCR products of 200-500 bp were cut from the gel and purified using the QIAquick gel extraction kit. The study's processing was this. Trimmomatic was used to clean the reads, FLASH was used to merge the reads into complete CDR3 sequences, and MiTCR was used to assign the reads to V(D)J germline segments. VDJtools was used to compute clonal diversity as the inverse Simpson's index. In-frame sequences without a premature stop codon were defined as productive reads. In TCRdb, the public reads were trimmed at Q25 with fastp and aligned with MiXCR, with productive beta chains retained. Every entry covers one CDR3 protein and lists the most common genes and DNA from its rows. The V and J calls here are based on TCRdb, not the publication. Recorded for this sample are around 210,000 distinct CDR3 sequences; roughly 70% of them occurred a single time. The ten largest clones add up to about 23% of the sample.

The material sequenced was lung tumor tissue. The clonotype comes from a man in his 60s with non-small cell lung cancer. The chain couples TRBV6-6 to TRBJ2-5; TRBD2 fits 7 bases in the junction. This receptor has the CDR3 CASTPGGGGYF. The DNA reads TGTGCCAGCACTCCCGGCGGCGGGGGGTACTTC.